This TCR beta chain comes out of a study of blood T cell repertoires in COVID-19. Across the study: The United States, Italy and Spain provided the acute and convalescent COVID-19 samples. Sources were T cells, B-cell-depleted T cells, or PBMCs; the material itself was cDNA or gDNA.

Germline-derived CDR1 and CDR2 are MNHNY and SVGAGI (reference sequence). The CDR3 consists of 15 residues. Trimming cost V 4 bases and J 7 bases; bases outside gene matches: 12. Assay: immunoSEQ multiplex PCR; the TCRdb copy retains only in-frame clones and omits some. Of 250,000 to 350,000 clones listed, more than 80% are singletons. The material sequenced was peripheral blood. The chain couples TRBV6-6 to TRBJ2-7; 8 bases map to TRBD1. The receptor comes from a woman aged 25-40 years with active or convalescent COVID-19. The CDR3: CASSSPGQALREQYF. The CDR3 DNA follows: TGTGCCAGCAGTTCTCCGGGACAGGCCCTTCGGGAGCAGTACTTC.